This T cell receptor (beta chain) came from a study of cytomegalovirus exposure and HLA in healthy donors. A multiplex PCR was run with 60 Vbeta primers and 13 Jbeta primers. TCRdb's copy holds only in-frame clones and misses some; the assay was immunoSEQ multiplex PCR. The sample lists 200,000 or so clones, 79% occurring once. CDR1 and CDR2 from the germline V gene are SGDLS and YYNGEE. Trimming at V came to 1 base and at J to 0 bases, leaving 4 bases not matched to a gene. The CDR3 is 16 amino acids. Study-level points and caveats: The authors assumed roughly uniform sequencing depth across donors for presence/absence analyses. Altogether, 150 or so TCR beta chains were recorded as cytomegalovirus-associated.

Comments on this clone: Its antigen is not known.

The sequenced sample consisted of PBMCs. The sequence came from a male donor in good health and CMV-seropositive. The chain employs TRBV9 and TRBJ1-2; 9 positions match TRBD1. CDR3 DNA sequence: TGTGCCAGCAGCGTAACGGGACAGGGACCTAACTATGGCTACACCTTC. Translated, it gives CASSVTGQGPNYGYTF.